This TCR beta chain was identified in a study of CD8+ T cells in alopecia areata. The CDR3 covers 14 residues. Germline CDR1 is SNHLY and CDR2 is FYNNEI. Trimming took 8 bases from V and 7 from J; bases not matched to a gene: 12. cDNA reverse transcribed from extracted RNA served as the sequencing template. The method was immunoSEQ multiplex PCR; TCRdb's version includes in-frame clones alone and lacks a portion of them. Among 150,000 or so clones listed, 47% were seen once. This TCR came from a human donor with alopecia areata. Material: CD4+ T cells sorted from blood. The chain joins TRBV2 to TRBJ2-7, with TRBD1 matching over 9 bases. CDR3 region: CASGGLTGGQEQYF. As DNA, the CDR3 is TGTGCCAGCGGCGGTTTGACAGGGGGTCAGGAGCAGTACTTC.